Given below is one T cell receptor beta chain in context. Its antigen is as yet unknown. TCR alpha and beta CDR3 regions were amplified from RNA using iRepertoire nested multiplex PCR. For one-step reverse transcription and amplification, 100-400 ng of tissue mRNA or PBMC total RNA was used. MiXCR, run by TCRdb on the multiplex PCR reads, gives a single entry per CDR3 protein. The sample records around 44,000 distinct CDR3 sequences, 20% to 25% being singletons. The record originates from a study of glioma-infiltrating T cells. Study findings and constraints: Very few CDR3 sequences were shared between tissue and blood. Above-expected tissue-blood divergence occurred in all gliomas, most in low-grade ones.

The sample consisted of glioma tissue, nonneoplastic brain tissue, or PBMCs (not recorded which). The clonotype originates from a human donor with low-grade glioma or glioblastoma, undergoing nonglioma brain surgery, or in good health (not recorded which).

For the CDR3, the DNA is TGTGCCAGCAGCTTAGCGGACACCCCCCGAAGACGGGGTAGTCCCTACAATGAGCAGTTCTTC. This codes for CASSLADTPRRRGSPYNEQFF. The V gene is TRBV7-2, the J gene TRBJ2-1; D tentatively fits TRBD1 or TRBD2 (5 bases each). This CDR3 region has 21 residues. V lost 0 bases and J lost 2, with 26 bases in between. The germline V gene encodes CDR1 SGHTA and CDR2 FQGNSA.